These T cell receptor beta chains were read from a single sample in a study of OX40 agonist ivuxolimab in advanced cancers. Here immunoSEQ multiplex PCR was the method, and the copy in TCRdb shows in-frame clones only, minus some. Among 40,000 to 45,000 clones listed, around 80% were seen once. The specimen comprised CD4+ or CD8+ T cells sorted from blood, sampled in a trial of the OX40 agonist ivuxolimab. These receptor sequences come from an adult with an advanced solid tumor such as melanoma, head and neck, liver or kidney cancer. CDR3s include the opening cysteine and the closing phenylalanine or tryptophan. The D gene is left open where the match is weak. For some rows the clone size is stated as once, few or many, or as a class when expanded; others skip it.

>NA|NA|TRBJ2-1|13|TRBV6-1
TGTGCCAGCAGTGGACCCCGCCAGGGGCGAACGTTCTTC
CASSGPRQGRTFF
>NA|TRBD2|TRBJ2-5|13|TRBV30
TGTGCCTGGAGTCGGGGGGTAGGGGAGACCCAGTACTTC
CAWSRGVGETQYF
>NA|NA|TRBJ1-5|13|TRBV7-8
TGTGCCAGCAGCTCCTCCGGTTATCAGCCCCAGCATTTT
CASSSSGYQPQHF
>once|NA|TRBJ2-2|14|TRBV5-1
TGCGCCAGCAGCTTGACAGGTTCTACCGGGGAGCTGTTTTTT
CASSLTGSTGELFF
>NA|NA|TRBJ2-2|16|TRBV30
TGTGCCTGGAGTGTAGGGTATGCGTCTAGCTCCGGGGAGCTGTTTTTT
CAWSVGYASSSGELFF
>NA|TRBD2|TRBJ2-5|15|TRBV4-1
TGCGCCAGCAGCCAACAGACTAGCGGTCAAGAGACCCAGTACTTC
CASSQQTSGQETQYF
>NA|NA|TRBJ1-5|19|TRBV14
TGTGCCAGCAGCCCCAACGTTCAGGGGAACCGGGACAACAATCAGCCCCAGCATTTT
CASSPNVQGNRDNNQPQHF
>NA|TRBD2|TRBJ2-1|16|TRBV10-2
TGCGCCAGCAGTGAGAGGGTGGGAGGGCTCTACAATGAGCAGTTCTTC
CASSERVGGLYNEQFF
>few|NA|TRBJ1-4|13|TRBV6-6
TGTGCCAGCAGTTGGGGAGGGGACGAAAAACTGTTTTTT
CASSWGGDEKLFF
>NA|NA|TRBJ2-1|16|TRBV5-1
TGCGCCAGCAGCTTGGTTCCGGGAGTGGGATACAATGAGCAGTTCTTC
CASSLVPGVGYNEQFF
>NA|NA|TRBJ1-2|13|TRBV29-1
TGCAGCGACACGGCGGGACCGAACTATGGCTACACCTTC
CSDTAGPNYGYTF
>NA|NA|TRBJ1-2|14|TRBV19
TGTGCCAGTAGTTACTCCCCCGGGGGGTATGGCTACACCTTC
CASSYSPGGYGYTF
>NA|NA|TRBJ2-5|11|TRBV30
TGTGCCTGGCGGGGGGCGAAGACCCAGTACTTC
CAWRGAKTQYF
>NA|NA|TRBJ2-7|12|TRBV27
TGTGCCAGCAAGGACAGAGACTACGAGCAGTACTTC
CASKDRDYEQYF
>NA|TRBD1|TRBJ2-1|16|TRBV5-1
TGCGCCAGCAGCTTACTTCGGACAGGGACACGGAATGAGCAGTTCTTC
CASSLLRTGTRNEQFF
>NA|TRBD2|TRBJ2-7|16|TRBV18
TGTGCCAGCTCACCCCGGGGGACTAGCGGCTCCTACGAGCAGTACTTC
CASSPRGTSGSYEQYF
>NA|TRBD2|TRBJ2-7|16|TRBV5-4
TGTGCCAGCAGCCTTTCACTAGCGGGAGGCGCTACCGAGCAGTACTTC
CASSLSLAGGATEQYF
>NA|NA|TRBJ2-3|14|TRBV19
TGTGCCAGTAGTATCCGCAGGAGCACAGATACGCAGTATTTT
CASSIRRSTDTQYF
>NA|NA|TRBJ2-1|15|TRBV5-1
TGCGCCAGCAGCTTGCATGGCGGGACTTACAATGAGCAGTTCTTC
CASSLHGGTYNEQFF
>NA|TRBD1|TRBJ2-7|16|TRBV28
TGTGCCAGCAGAACGAAACTGGGACAGCTAGGGAACGAGCAGTACTTC
CASRTKLGQLGNEQYF
>NA|TRBD2|TRBJ2-3|15|TRBV10-1
TGCGCCAGCAGTGAGATTGCGGGAGTTTGGGATACGCAGTATTTT
CASSEIAGVWDTQYF
>NA|NA|TRBJ2-7|13|TRBV4-1
TGCGCCAGCAGCCAAGATACCCGAGACGAGCAGTACTTC
CASSQDTRDEQYF
>NA|NA|TRBJ1-4|14|TRBV4-1
TGCGCCAGCAGACTCACAGGGTTTGGCGAAAAACTGTTTTTT
CASRLTGFGEKLFF
>NA|NA|TRBJ1-3|14|TRBV6-1
TGTGCCAGCAGTGAAGCGACCCCCCGGACAGCTAAGTATTTT
CASSEATPRTAKYF
>NA|NA|TRBJ2-1|11|TRBV5-1
TGCGCCAGCAGCTTGGCCGATGAGCAGTTCTTC
CASSLADEQFF
>NA|NA|TRBJ1-5|14|TRBV19
TGTGCCAGTAGTATTGGCTGGGCGAATCAGCCCCAGCATTTT
CASSIGWANQPQHF
>once|TRBD2|TRBJ2-7|17|TRBV14
TGTGCCAGCAGCCGAATAGGGGCTCTAGCGGGAGCCTACGAGCAGTACTTC
CASSRIGALAGAYEQYF
>once|NA|TRBJ2-7|16|TRBV18
TGTGCCAGCTCACCAACGCCCGCAGGGGGCGGGGGGGAGCAGTACTTC
CASSPTPAGGGGEQYF
>NA|NA|TRBJ2-1|15|TRBV9
TGTGCCAGCAGCCCTCTAGACCCCCTCTACAATGAGCAGTTCTTC
CASSPLDPLYNEQFF
>once|NA|TRBJ1-1|14|TRBV28
TGTGCCAGCAGTTTACCTATTGGGGGCCCTGAAGCTTTCTTT
CASSLPIGGPEAFF
>NA|NA|TRBJ2-3|14|TRBV2
TGTGCCAGCAGTGAACGGTTGTACACAGATACGCAGTATTTT
CASSERLYTDTQYF
>few|TRBD1|TRBJ2-7|13|TRBV6-6
TGTGCCAGCAGTTACCCGGACAGGAGCGAGCAGTACTTC
CASSYPDRSEQYF
>NA|TRBD2|TRBJ2-1|19|TRBV4-1
TGCGCCAGCAGCCATCCTGGGGCCCTACTAGCGGGAGGGAAAGATGAGCAGTTCTTC
CASSHPGALLAGGKDEQFF
>NA|TRBD2|TRBJ2-2|17|TRBV5-1
TGCGCCAGCAGCGCCGGTCTTAGAGCGGGAGTCACCGGGGAGCTGTTTTTT
CASSAGLRAGVTGELFF
>NA|NA|TRBJ1-5|15|TRBV30
TGTGCCTGGAGTTCGGACAGCGGCCTGAATCAGCCCCAGCATTTT
CAWSSDSGLNQPQHF
>NA|NA|TRBJ2-1|12|TRBV28
TGTGCCAGCAGTTTATACGGCCGGGAGCAGTTCTTC
CASSLYGREQFF
>NA|NA|TRBJ2-1|15|TRBV6-6
TGTGCCAGCAGTTACTCGATAGCGGGACAGGGCGAGCAGTTCTTC
CASSYSIAGQGEQFF
>NA|NA|TRBJ2-7|15|TRBV7-2
TGTGCCAGCAGCTCCGGGGGGACATCCACCTACGAGCAGTACTTC
CASSSGGTSTYEQYF
>NA|TRBD1|TRBJ1-4|14|TRBV2
TGTGCCAGCAGGGACAGGCCCGGTAGGGAAAAACTGTTTTTT
CASRDRPGREKLFF
>NA|NA|TRBJ2-5|13|TRBV30
TGTGCCTGGAATAAGCGGATGTATGAGACCCAGTACTTC
CAWNKRMYETQYF
>NA|NA|TRBJ2-1|12|TRBV7-9
TGTGCCAGCAGCTTCACTTACAATGAGCAGTTCTTC
CASSFTYNEQFF
>NA|TRBD2|TRBJ2-7|13|TRBV10-3
TGTGCCATCAGTGCGGGACTAGCGGGAGTGCAGTACTTC
CAISAGLAGVQYF
>NA|NA|TRBJ1-1|14|TRBV10-2
TGCGCCAGCAGTGAAATTCGGGCGGCCCGTGAAGCTTTCTTT
CASSEIRAAREAFF
>NA|NA|TRBJ2-1|16|TRBV5-1
TGCGCCAGCAGCTTGGGAGGGCGGCCCTCCTACAATGAGCAGTTCTTC
CASSLGGRPSYNEQFF
>NA|TRBD2|TRBJ2-2|15|TRBV7-3
TGTGCCAGCAGCCCCGTAGCGGGAGCGGGAGGGGAGCTGTTTTTT
CASSPVAGAGGELFF
>few|TRBD2|TRBJ2-3|13|TRBV10-3
TGTGCCATCAGGTCCGGACTAGCAGATACGCAGTATTTT
CAIRSGLADTQYF
>NA|NA|TRBJ1-6|14|TRBV11-2
TGTGCCAGCAGCTTAAGGCAGCTTAATTCACCCCTCCACTTT
CASSLRQLNSPLHF
>NA|NA|TRBJ2-7|12|TRBV7-6
TGTGCCAGCAGCTCAGGACCCTACGAGCAGTACTTC
CASSSGPYEQYF
>NA|NA|TRBJ1-1|13|TRBV5-8
TGTGCCAGCAGCTTTCAACCCCGCACTGAAGCTTTCTTT
CASSFQPRTEAFF
>NA|TRBD1|TRBJ2-7|14|TRBV30
TGTGCCTGGAGACTCCAGGGGGCTGTATACGAGCAGTACTTC
CAWRLQGAVYEQYF
>NA|TRBD2|TRBJ2-3|16|TRBV7-2
TGTGCCGTAGCCCGGACCCGCGGGAGTATGTCAGATACGCAGTATTTT
CAVARTRGSMSDTQYF
>NA|NA|TRBJ2-7|12|TRBV29-1
TGCAGCGTTGGAGCTGCGGATTCCGAGCAGTACTTC
CSVGAADSEQYF
>NA|TRBD2|TRBJ2-2|15|TRBV2
TGTGCCAGCTGGGTGCGGGAGGTGGCGGCCGGGGAGCTGTTTTTT
CASWVREVAAGELFF
>NA|NA|TRBJ1-1|15|TRBV6-1
TGTGCCAGCAGCCTAGGCAACAGGGCCAACACTGAAGCTTTCTTT
CASSLGNRANTEAFF
>NA|NA|TRBJ1-1|16|TRBV6-1
TGTGCCAGCAGTGAAGCGCTTCAGGGAGGCAACACTGAAGCTTTCTTT
CASSEALQGGNTEAFF
>NA|TRBD1|TRBJ1-2|12|TRBV28
TGTGCCAGCGAACAGGGGGAACGGGGCTACACCTTC
CASEQGERGYTF
>NA|NA|TRBJ1-5|13|TRBV6-1
TGTGCCAGCAGTATATCACAGGATCAGCCCCAGCATTTT
CASSISQDQPQHF
>once|TRBD2|TRBJ2-5|16|TRBV28
TGTGCCAGCAGGTCGCCTAGCGGGAGGGCCCGAGAGACCCAGTACTTC
CASRSPSGRARETQYF